The 6 T cell receptor beta chains below come from one sample, sequenced in a study of T cells in localized non-small cell lung cancer. Only in-frame clones appear in the TCRdb table, and some are missing; sequencing was by immunoSEQ multiplex PCR. The sample lists some 50,000 clones, around nine tenths seen once, with about 16% in the top ten. The material sequenced was PBMCs, taken before any cancer treatment. These receptors originate from a female donor with stage II lung adenocarcinoma.

This chain connects TRBV5-1 to TRBJ1-2; no reliable D call. The length of the CDR3 is 13 residues. Germline V lookup: CDR1 SGHRS, CDR2 YFSETQ. V was shortened by 0 bases and J by 4 bases, with 7 bases between the two germline ends. DNA of the CDR3: TGCGCCAGCAGCTTGGACGGACCCTATGGCTACACCTTC. It codes for CASSLDGPYGYTF. Drawing the rest from reference TRBV5-1 and TRBJ1-2, the complete variable domain is KAGVTQTPRYLIKTRGQQVTLSCSPISGHRSVSWYQQTPGQGLQFLFEYFSETQRNKGNFPGRFSGRQFSNSRSEMNVSTLELGDSALYLCASSLDGPYGYTFGSGTRLTVV.

The chain joins TRBV6-1 to TRBJ1-5; weak D call: TRBD1 (5 bases). V lost 4 bases and J 6 bases, leaving 10 bases between the germline ends. Germline V gene sequence: CDR1 MNHNS, CDR2 SASEGT. The CDR3 loop spans 13 amino acids. The CDR3 loop reads CASSAGGPQPQHF. Written as DNA, the CDR3 is TGTGCCAGCAGTGCCGGGGGTCCTCAGCCCCAGCATTTT.

The rearrangement links TRBV15 to TRBJ1-5; D not resolved. V lost 1 base to trimming and J lost 4 bases, with 11 bases between them. Germline values: CDR1 LNHNV, CDR2 YYDKDF (reference sequence). The CDR3 loop spans 15 amino acids. The CDR3 bases are TGTGCCACCAGCAGAGGGACGGGTCGAAATCAGCCCCAGCATTTT. Translation gives CATSRGTGRNQPQHF.

The rearrangement uses TRBV2 and TRBJ2-5, with D possibly being TRBD2 (5 bases). The ends were cut back, 7 bases at V and 7 bases at J, with 25 bases in the middle. CDR1 is SNHLY, CDR2 FYNNEI, per germline. The CDR3 is made up of 16 amino acids. The CDR3 DNA follows: TGTGCCAGCAACCACCCTAAACTAGGGATTATGGTGACCCAGTACTTC. This sequence encodes CASNHPKLGIMVTQYF.

Regarding this clone: Other DNA sequences within the sample encode an identical CDR3. The gene calls are TRBV5-1 and TRBJ1-1; D not certain. The CDR3 is 11 residues long. V dropped 0 bases and J dropped 4 bases, with 1 base sitting between them. Germline V lookup: CDR1 SGHRS, CDR2 YFSETQ. CDR3: CASSLGTEAFF. CDR3 nucleotides: TGCGCCAGCAGCTTGGGCACTGAAGCTTTCTTT.

This clone was counted once. The chain links TRBV5-4 to TRBJ2-7; TRBD2 matches at 7 bases. The CDR3 covers 14 residues. CDR1 is SGHNT and CDR2 is YYREEE in the germline V gene (reference sequence). After removal of 0 bases from V and 5 bases from J, the junction contained 5 bases not matched to a gene. CDR3: CASSLAGTTHEQYF. CDR3 coding DNA: TGTGCCAGCAGCTTGGCCGGGACTACCCACGAGCAGTACTTC.